This TCR beta chain was retrieved from a study of control samples from healthy donors and cancer patients. Sequencing used immunoSEQ multiplex PCR; TCRdb keeps in-frame clones, though not all of them. The sample lists a few hundred thousand clones; approximately 90% were seen once. Germline V lookup: CDR1 MNHNY, CDR2 SVGAGI (reference sequence). The CDR3 runs to 14 residues. The germline V and J ends were trimmed by 4 bases and 4 bases, with 14 bases remaining between them. Sequencing used PBMCs. This TCR was sampled from a man between 35 and 55 years old with head and neck cancer. The chain has TRBV6-6 and TRBJ2-7; tentatively, D is TRBD1 (6 bases). The CDR3 DNA reads TGTGCCAGCAGTTTGCCCTCAGGGGTTTACGAGCAGTACTTC. As protein: CASSLPSGVYEQYF.